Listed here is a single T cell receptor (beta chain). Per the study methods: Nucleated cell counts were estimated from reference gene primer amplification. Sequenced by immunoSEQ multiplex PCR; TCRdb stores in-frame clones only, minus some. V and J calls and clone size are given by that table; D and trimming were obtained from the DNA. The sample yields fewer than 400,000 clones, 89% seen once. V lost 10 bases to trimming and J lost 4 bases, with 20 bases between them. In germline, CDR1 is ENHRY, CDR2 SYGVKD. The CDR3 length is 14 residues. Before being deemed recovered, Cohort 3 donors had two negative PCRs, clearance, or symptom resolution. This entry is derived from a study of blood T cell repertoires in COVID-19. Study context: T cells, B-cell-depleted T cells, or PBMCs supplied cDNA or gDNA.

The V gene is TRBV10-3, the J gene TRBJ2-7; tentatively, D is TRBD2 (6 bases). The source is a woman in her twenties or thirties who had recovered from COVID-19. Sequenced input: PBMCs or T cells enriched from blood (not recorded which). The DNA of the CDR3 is TGTGCCACACGGGGGTCCCCTCAAGCTTACGAGCAGTACTTC. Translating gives CATRGSPQAYEQYF.